This TCR beta chain is from a study of beta chain features in type 1 diabetes. Overall study findings and caveats: Moderate but significant shortening of TCRB CDR3s was recorded in all four CD4+ subsets from Type 1 diabetes patients. Among type 1 diabetes patients, VDJ junctions had fewer insertions and more deletions.

Naive, central memory, regulatory and stem cell-like memory cells within the CD4+ compartment were sorted using CD45RO/CCR7/CD25/CD127/CD95/CD27. Germline trimming cut 2 bases from V and 4 bases from J; bases unmatched to any gene: 9. The CDR3 spans 16 residues. Germline CDR1 reads SGHNT; CDR2 reads YYREEE (reference sequence). The sample holds a few counts of this clone. What it recognizes is unknown. Since all of the isolated RNA was reverse transcribed, expressed TCRB transcripts were what got sequenced. The repertoire was sequenced with immunoSEQ multiplex PCR; TCRdb's copy has only in-frame clones and lacks some. The sample lists about 170,000 clones; roughly 8% were seen once.

This clonotype originated in a woman aged 40-49 years with type 1 diabetes. The sample was central memory CD4+ T cells from blood. The J gene is TRBJ2-3, the V gene TRBV5-4; 8 positions match TRBD2. CDR3 sequence (DNA): TGTGCCAGCAGCTTCACGACGGGAGGGCCTGCAGATACGCAGTATTTT. This translates into CASSFTTGGPADTQYF.